This T cell receptor (beta chain) is drawn from a study of vaccination effects on CD4 cells after COVID-19. ViraFEST expansion of antigen-specific CD4+ T cells with viral peptide pools preceded sequencing. Having been cultured for roughly 10 days, the cells underwent CD4+ T cell isolation. According to the study, vaccine recipients showed no prior SARS-CoV-2 infection and negative nucleocapsid antibodies. Fresh IL-2-containing medium replaced half the medium on days 3 and 7. Data came from immunoSEQ multiplex PCR; TCRdb stores just in-frame clones and leaves some out. The profile covers 40,000 to 50,000 clones, with 77% appearing a single time and 2.5% to 3.5% taken by the ten largest. The sample holds a few counts of this clone. Antigen specificity is unknown. V was cut by 3 bases and J by 2 bases, with 10 bases left in between. The CDR3 runs 16 residues. The germline V gene encodes CDR1 KGHDR and CDR2 SFDVKD.

The sequence was obtained from a human donor who received a COVID-19 vaccine. This sample comprised CD4+ T cells from PBMCs cultured with HCoV-NL63 spike peptides, obtained before COVID-19 vaccination. This chain uses TRBV24-1 with TRBJ2-6; D remains unclear. The CDR3 reads CATSDRNKPGANVLTF. DNA of the CDR3: TGTGCCACCAGTGATCGTAATAAACCTGGGGCCAACGTCCTGACTTTC.